These T cell receptor beta chains were read from a single sample in a study of blood T cell repertoires in COVID-19. Produced via immunoSEQ multiplex PCR; TCRdb's table is partial and in-frame only. The sample holds 650,000 to 800,000 clones; 70% to 90% are singletons and the top ten take around 0.3%. The specimen was peripheral blood. The receptors here all came from a woman aged 18 to 35 with acute or convalescent COVID-19. Each CDR3 is given with its conserved first and last residue. The order of the fields is V gene, clone size, CDR3 length, J gene, D gene, CDR3 DNA, CDR3 protein. The D gene is left open where the match is weak. Expanded clones are given a class, and other clones once, few, many or no size at all.

TRBV5-5,NA,16,TRBJ1-5,TRBD1,TGTGCCAGCAGCTTGGAGACAGGGGCGGCCAATCAGCCCCAGCATTTT,CASSLETGAANQPQHF
TRBV19,once,15,TRBJ2-7,TRBD1,TGTGCCAGTAGTATCCCGGGACAGGCTCCCTACGAGCAGTACTTC,CASSIPGQAPYEQYF
TRBV6-5,NA,14,TRBJ2-1,NA,TGTGCCAGCAGTTACTCGAGGGGGTACAATGAGCAGTTCTTC,CASSYSRGYNEQFF
TRBV12-3/TRBV12-4,once,12,TRBJ2-7,NA,TGTGCCAGCAGTTTTCCCGGCTACGAGCAGTACTTC,CASSFPGYEQYF
TRBV6-2/TRBV6-3,NA,16,TRBJ2-5,TRBD2,TGTGCCAGCAGTTCGTTAGCGGGGGGTTCAGTAGAGACCCAGTACTTC,CASSSLAGGSVETQYF
TRBV18,NA,15,TRBJ2-7,TRBD1,TGTGCCAGCTCACCACCGGGACAGGCCCTTCTCGAGCAGTACTTC,CASSPPGQALLEQYF
TRBV4-3,NA,16,TRBJ1-6,NA,TGCGCCAGCAGCCAAGATCGGAGCGGGTATAATTCACCCCTCCACTTT,CASSQDRSGYNSPLHF
TRBV4-2,NA,14,TRBJ2-3,NA,TGTGCCAGCAGCCAAGAGTCGTACACAGATACGCAGTATTTT,CASSQESYTDTQYF
TRBV14,NA,16,TRBJ2-1,TRBD2,TGTGCCAGCAGCCAACTAGCGGGGGGGTCCTACAATGAGCAGTTCTTC,CASSQLAGGSYNEQFF
TRBV9,once,15,TRBJ2-3,TRBD2,TGTGCCAGCAGCGTAGGACCGGGGGGGCGAGATACGCAGTATTTT,CASSVGPGGRDTQYF
TRBV5-6,NA,13,TRBJ1-2,NA,TGTGCCAGCAGCACCGACAGAACCTTGGGCTACACCTTC,CASSTDRTLGYTF
TRBV6-1,NA,16,TRBJ1-5,NA,TGTGCCAGCAGTGAGGGGGGGGTGTATAGCAATCAGCCCCAGCATTTT,CASSEGGVYSNQPQHF
TRBV6-6,once,12,TRBJ1-2,NA,TGTGCCAGCAGCCCAGGGTCGGGTGGCTACACCTTC,CASSPGSGGYTF
TRBV28,once,15,TRBJ1-2,NA,TGTGCCAGCAGTTTAACAATGACAGCCAGCTATGGCTACACCTTC,CASSLTMTASYGYTF
TRBV2,NA,18,TRBJ2-5,NA,TGTGCCAGCCGTCCCCTGTGGACTGCCCTGGGGACAAAAGAGACCCAGTACTTC,CASRPLWTALGTKETQYF
TRBV4-1,NA,17,TRBJ1-2,NA,TGCGCCAGCAGCCAAGATTTGAAGGCACGAGGGGGCTATGGCTACACCTTC,CASSQDLKARGGYGYTF
TRBV5-1,NA,13,TRBJ2-5,NA,TGCGCCAGCAGCCGCGGTACGCAAGAGACCCAGTACTTC,CASSRGTQETQYF
TRBV7-6,once,13,TRBJ1-2,NA,TGTGCCAGCAGCCTGGACACTAACTATGGCTACACCTTC,CASSLDTNYGYTF
TRBV5-1,NA,13,TRBJ1-2,NA,TGCGCCAGCAGCTTTGAGGGATTCGATGGCTACACCTTC,CASSFEGFDGYTF
TRBV10-3,NA,14,TRBJ2-1,NA,TGTGCCATCAGTGCATTAGGGGGGGGCACTGAGCAGTTCTTC,CAISALGGGTEQFF
TRBV18,NA,17,TRBJ1-1,NA,TGTGCCAGCTCGCTATACACCACAACAGGCATTAACACTGAAGCTTTCTTT,CASSLYTTTGINTEAFF
TRBV18,NA,16,TRBJ1-6,NA,TGTGCCAGCTCACCAGTGGGGAGCTCCTATAATTCACCCCTCCACTTT,CASSPVGSSYNSPLHF
TRBV6-6,NA,14,TRBJ1-5,NA,TGTGCCAGCAGTTACGGAAGGGGAGGACAGCCCCAGCATTTT,CASSYGRGGQPQHF
TRBV5-4,NA,12,TRBJ1-1,TRBD1,TGTGCCACCGGACAGGGGGGCACTGAAGCTTTCTTT,CATGQGGTEAFF
TRBV9,NA,15,TRBJ2-7,TRBD1,TGTGCCAGCAGCGTAGAAGGGGGCCAGCCCTACGAGCAGTACTTC,CASSVEGGQPYEQYF
TRBV12-3/TRBV12-4,NA,12,TRBJ1-2,TRBD1,TGTGCCAGTTCGGGACAGGGGTATGGCTACACCTTC,CASSGQGYGYTF
TRBV5-1,NA,15,TRBJ1-1,NA,TGCGCCAGCAGCTTGGAGCGGGGTGATGTGACTGAAGCTTTCTTT,CASSLERGDVTEAFF
TRBV30,NA,16,TRBJ1-6,NA,TGTGCCTGGGGGTCGGAGGGGAGCTCCTATAATTCACCCCTCCACTTT,CAWGSEGSSYNSPLHF
TRBV11-2,once,13,TRBJ1-2,TRBD1,TGTGCCAGCAGCTTCGGGACAGCCAATGGCTACACCTTC,CASSFGTANGYTF
TRBV19,NA,16,TRBJ1-5,TRBD1,TGTGCCAGTAGTAGAGAGACAGGGACGTCAGGTCAGCCCCAGCATTTT,CASSRETGTSGQPQHF
TRBV21-1,NA,13,TRBJ2-3,NA,TGTGCCAGTGGGGACACGCGCACAGATACGCAGTATTTT,CASGDTRTDTQYF
TRBV4-3,NA,14,TRBJ2-7,NA,TGCGCCAGCAGCCAAGGACACCACGGCTACGAGCAGTACTTC,CASSQGHHGYEQYF
TRBV18,NA,13,TRBJ2-2,NA,TGTGCCAGCTCACCGGAGGTCACCGGGGAGCTGTTTTTT,CASSPEVTGELFF
TRBV3-1/TRBV3-2,once,16,TRBJ2-5,TRBD2,TGTGCCAGCAGCCACGGACTAGCGGGGGGCGAAGAGACCCAGTACTTC,CASSHGLAGGEETQYF
TRBV7-6,NA,13,TRBJ2-7,NA,TGTGCCAGCAGCTTAGGGGCCTCCTACGAGCAGTACTTC,CASSLGASYEQYF
TRBV4-3,NA,15,TRBJ1-6,NA,TGCGCCAGCAGCCAAGAGCGGGGCTATAATTCACCCCTCCACTTT,CASSQERGYNSPLHF
TRBV6-1,NA,18,TRBJ1-5,TRBD1,TGTGCCAGCAGTGACCGTCTTTCCGGGACAGGGGGTAGGCAGCCCCAGCATTTT,CASSDRLSGTGGRQPQHF
TRBV7-2,few,15,TRBJ1-6,TRBD1,TGTGCCAGCAGCCCCCGGACAGGGGCCAATTCACCCCTCCACTTT,CASSPRTGANSPLHF
TRBV14,NA,14,TRBJ1-3,NA,TGTGCCAGCGGTATCTCTACGAGAGGAAACACCATATATTTT,CASGISTRGNTIYF
TRBV6-2/TRBV6-3,NA,14,TRBJ1-6,TRBD1,TGTGCCAGCAGCCGCGGGACAGACCATTCACCCCTCCACTTT,CASSRGTDHSPLHF
TRBV30,NA,12,TRBJ1-1,NA,TGTGCCTGGAGTATCATTAACACTGAAGCTTTCTTT,CAWSIINTEAFF
TRBV5-1,once,16,TRBJ1-3,TRBD1,TGCGCCAGCAGCTTGGACAGGGGGCATGCGGGAAACACCATATATTTT,CASSLDRGHAGNTIYF
TRBV11-2,once,17,TRBJ2-1,NA,TGTGCCAGCAGCTCGGGCGAGGGTGCAAGCTCCTACAATGAGCAGTTCTTC,CASSSGEGASSYNEQFF
TRBV30,NA,12,TRBJ1-1,NA,TGTGCCTGGAGCGACAGTTCTACTGAAGCTTTCTTT,CAWSDSSTEAFF
TRBV23-1,NA,16,TRBJ2-2,TRBD1,TGCGCCAGCAGCCGAACAGGGGGCGCGCACACCGGGGAGCTGTTTTTT,CASSRTGGAHTGELFF
TRBV4-1,NA,15,TRBJ1-2,NA,TGCGCCAGCAGCCCCCCAGACAGGTATCTAAGTGGCTACACCTTC,CASSPPDRYLSGYTF
TRBV20-1,NA,12,TRBJ1-1,NA,TGCAGTGCTAGTTCAGACTACTCGGAAGCTTTCTTT,CSASSDYSEAFF
TRBV4-1,NA,11,TRBJ1-2,NA,TGCGCCAGCAGCCAAGATCTAGGCTACACCTTC,CASSQDLGYTF
TRBV2,NA,12,TRBJ2-1,TRBD1,TGTGCCAGCAGAGCCGGACAGGTCTACCCATTCTTC,CASRAGQVYPFF
TRBV10-2,NA,15,TRBJ1-3,TRBD1,TGCGCCAGCAGCCGACAGGGAATCTCTGGAAACACCATATATTTT,CASSRQGISGNTIYF
TRBV11-1,NA,14,TRBJ1-3,TRBD1,TGTGCCAGCAGCCCCAGGGGGCCTGGAAACACCATATATTTT,CASSPRGPGNTIYF